This passage covers 3 T cell receptor beta chains from one sample sequenced in a study of blood T cell repertoires in COVID-19 (dated by TCRdb to the early 2020s). The library was obtained by the immunoSEQ multiplex PCR assay. Held by TCRdb, this immuneACCESS table contains in-frame sequences only and omits some clones. Under half of the omission traces to an unresolved V gene where checked; the cause of the rest is unknown. Present in this sample are approximately 170,000 clones, around four fifths of which were seen just once. Approximately 8% of the sample is in the top ten clones. Input material: PBMCs or T cells enriched from blood (not recorded which). The origin of the receptors is a woman in her fifties or sixties who had recovered from COVID-19.

The J gene is TRBJ1-5, the V gene TRBV11-2; D is uncertain. V lost 3 bases and J 0 bases, leaving 9 bases between the germline ends. CDR1 and CDR2 from the germline V gene are SGHAT and FQNNGV. The CDR3 runs to 15 residues. As DNA, the CDR3 is TGTGCCAGCAGCTTGGGTGCGGATAGCAATCAGCCCCAGCATTTT. Translating gives CASSLGADSNQPQHF.

The CDR3 loop is CASKFRGTSGSYEQYF. The DNA of the CDR3 is TGTGCCAGCAAGTTTAGAGGAACTAGCGGTTCCTACGAGCAGTACTTC. The rearrangement links TRBV28 to TRBJ2-7; TRBD2 matches 8 bases. The CDR3 spans 16 residues. Germline values: CDR1 MDHEN, CDR2 SYDVKM. The junction had 12 bases not matched to a gene; V was cut back by 7 bases and J by 1 base.

The chain links TRBV4-2 to TRBJ2-2; 10 bases are shared with TRBD1. This CDR3 has 14 amino acids. Unmatched junction bases numbered 4, after V lost 6 bases and J lost 6 bases. The V gene's germline CDR1 is LGHNA and CDR2 YNFKEQ. CDR3 nucleotide sequence: TGTGCCAGCAGGAGACAGGGGGCTTCCGGGGAGCTGTTTTTT. It is translated as CASRRQGASGELFF.